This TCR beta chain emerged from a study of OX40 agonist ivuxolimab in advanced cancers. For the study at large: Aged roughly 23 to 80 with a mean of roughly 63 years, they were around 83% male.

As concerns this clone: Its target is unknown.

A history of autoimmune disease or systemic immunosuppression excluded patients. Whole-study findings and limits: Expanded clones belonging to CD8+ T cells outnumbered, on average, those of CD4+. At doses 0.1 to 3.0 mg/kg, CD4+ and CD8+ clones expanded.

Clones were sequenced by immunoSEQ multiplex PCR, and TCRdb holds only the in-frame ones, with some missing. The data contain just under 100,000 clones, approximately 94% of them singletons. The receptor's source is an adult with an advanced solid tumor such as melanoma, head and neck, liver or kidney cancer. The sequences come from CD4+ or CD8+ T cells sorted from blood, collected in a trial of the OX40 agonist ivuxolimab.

CDR3 DNA sequence: TGTGCCAGCAGTTTTCGGGCACAGACAACCTATAATTCACCCCTCCACTTT. Translating gives CASSFRAQTTYNSPLHF. The chain carries TRBV27 and TRBJ1-6; D not resolved. Deletions cut 3 bases from V and 2 bases from J, with 14 bases between. CDR1 MNHEY and CDR2 SMNVEV come from the germline V gene (reference sequence). The CDR3 has 17 residues.